Sequencing of this TCR beta chain was carried out in a study of T cell repertoires in cytomegalovirus infection. The wider study: Recently identified HLA-C-restricted and well-studied HLA-B-restricted CMV epitopes were used. CMV infection and matching HLA type were both indicated by public TCR beta signatures. Findings and caveats of the study: Identification of carriers of CMV plus the relevant HLA was achieved through cumulative public TCR beta family frequency. The response measured ex vivo was dominated by TCR beta clonotypes (HLA-C-restricted and CMV-specific).

TCRdb re-called the reads with MiXCR, one entry per CDR3 protein. Found here are tens of thousands of distinct CDR3 sequences, 20% to 25% of them singletons; the top ten hold roughly 62%. This clonotype was observed a few times. Antigen: not known. CDR1 and CDR2 (germline): LGHNA, YSLEER. The length of the CDR3 is 14 residues. V was cut by 4 bases and J by 3 bases, with 12 bases left in between. Material: CD8+ T cells from cultured PBMCs, obtained from culture after CMV antigen stimulation. The chain has TRBV4-3 and TRBJ1-2; D might be TRBD1 (5 bases). The clonotype originates from a human donor in good health (CMV status not recorded). Some clones in this sample may be carry-over from other donors' samples. In DNA form, the CDR3 reads TGCGCCAGCAGCCCTAGTGGACATGACTATGGCTACACCTTC. Its translation: CASSPSGHDYGYTF.